This TCR beta chain was sequenced in a study of OX40 agonist ivuxolimab in advanced cancers. The germline gives CDR1 SGHRS, CDR2 YFSETQ. The V and J ends lost 0 bases and 1 base respectively, with 4 bases between them. The CDR3 length is 13 residues. Measured with immunoSEQ multiplex PCR; TCRdb has only the in-frame clones, and not every one. The table shows 60,000 to 85,000 clones, with 75% to 85% occurring only once. The J gene is TRBJ1-1, the V gene TRBV5-1; no reliable D call. Here the sequenced sample was CD4+ or CD8+ T cells sorted from blood, taken in a trial of the OX40 agonist ivuxolimab. The source of this sequence is an adult with an advanced solid tumor such as melanoma, head and neck, liver or kidney cancer. The CDR3 sequence is CASSLVRNTEAFF. The CDR3 region has the DNA TGCGCCAGCAGCTTGGTGAGGAACACTGAAGCTTTCTTT.